The sequence of this T cell receptor (beta chain) was determined in a study of spatial heterogeneity in lung cancer. TCRdb redid the calling of the 5' RACE reads with MiXCR, one entry per CDR3 protein. Of about 2,800 distinct CDR3 sequences detected, about 30% appear once; the ten largest clones hold under 75%. By share of the sample, this clonotype is medium-sized. Germline V gene data show CDR1 as SGDLS and CDR2 as YYNGEE. The CDR3 has 16 amino acids. V lost 3 bases, J lost 3 bases, and 9 bases stayed unmatched. Time point reported: sample taken at primary tumor resection. The sequenced material consisted of unsorted whole RNA from tumor, nontumor lung or frozen PBMC.

The rearrangement uses TRBV9 and TRBJ2-3, with 8 bases identical to TRBD2. Sequences were derived from PBMCs, sampled at surgery. The clonotype was recovered from a male donor with early-stage non-small cell lung cancer. In DNA form, the CDR3 reads TGTGCCAGCAGCGACGGTAGCGGGGACGCTACAGATACGCAGTATTTT. Translation: CASSDGSGDATDTQYF. Based on the CDR3 plus reference TRBV9 and TRBJ2-3, the full variable domain is DSGVTQTPKHLITATGQRVTLRCSPRSGDLSVYWYQQSLDQGLQFLIQYYNGEERAKGNILERFSAQQFPDLHSELNLSSLELGDSALYFCASSDGSGDATDTQYFGPGTRLTVL.